This T cell receptor (beta chain) was found in a study of T cells expressing NK-cell markers. The CDR3 has 15 residues. Germline V gives CDR1 SGHTA, CDR2 FQGNSA. After re-calling the 5' RACE reads, TCRdb lists one entry per CDR3 protein, DNA absent. The sample has about 460,000 distinct CDR3 sequences. The receptor comes from a woman aged 45-65 years in good health. The sequenced sample consisted of blood T cells: a sorted CD56 or NKG2C T cell subset, CD4+ or CD8+ T cells, or bulk PBMC T cells (not recorded which). The chain recombines TRBV7-2 with TRBJ2-5; TCRdb indicates TRBD1, and absent DNA this call remains unverified. The CDR3 is CASSSARGIMGTQYF. The full variable domain, completed using reference TRBV7-2 and TRBJ2-5, is GAGVSQSPSNKVTEKGKDVELRCDPISGHTALYWYRQSLGQGLEFLIYFQGNSAPDKSGLPSDRFSAERTGGSVSTLTIQRTQQEDSAVYLCASSSARGIMGTQYFGPGTRLLVL.